This TCR beta chain stems from a study of T cells in Graves' hyperthyroidism and ophthalmopathy. This clonotype was counted only a few times. The TCR beta CDR3 regions underwent amplification using RNA transcripts as the source. An initial round of RT-PCR targeting the TCR CDR3 relied on the HTBI primer set. TCRdb reanalysed the multiplex PCR reads using MiXCR and keeps one entry per CDR3 protein. Of 250,000 to 400,000 distinct CDR3 sequences in the sample, roughly an eighth were seen once. The germline V gene encodes CDR1 SGDLS and CDR2 YYNGEE. Deletions cut 0 bases from V and 9 bases from J, with 16 bases between. The CDR3 covers 15 residues.

This sequence joins TRBV9 and TRBJ2-1; possibly TRBD1 for D (6 bases). This clonotype was sampled from a woman aged 40 to 49 with Graves' ophthalmopathy. Sequenced material: blood. CDR3 loop: CASSVAPEDRGEQFF. The CDR3 region has the DNA TGTGCCAGCAGCGTAGCTCCCGAGGACAGAGGTGAGCAGTTCTTC.